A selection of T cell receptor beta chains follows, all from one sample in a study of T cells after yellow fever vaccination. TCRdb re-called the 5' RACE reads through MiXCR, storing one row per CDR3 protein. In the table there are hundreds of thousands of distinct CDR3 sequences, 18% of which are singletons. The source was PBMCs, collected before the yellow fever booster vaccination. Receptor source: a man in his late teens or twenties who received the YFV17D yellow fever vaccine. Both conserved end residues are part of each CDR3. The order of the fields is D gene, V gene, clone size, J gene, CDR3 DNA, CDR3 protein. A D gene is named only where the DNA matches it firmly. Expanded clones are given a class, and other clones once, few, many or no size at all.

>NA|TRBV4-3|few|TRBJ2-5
TGCGCCAGCAGCCAAGGGAATCGGGCCTGGGAGGAGACCCAGTACTTC
CASSQGNRAWEETQYF
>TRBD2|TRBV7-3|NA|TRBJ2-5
TGTGCCAGCAGCCTAACCGGGGGGATGAGGGAGACCCAGTACTTC
CASSLTGGMRETQYF
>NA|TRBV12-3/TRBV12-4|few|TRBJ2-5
TGTGCCAGTGGGCCAACGGAGACCCAGTACTTC
CASGPTETQYF
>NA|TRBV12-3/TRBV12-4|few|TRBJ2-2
TGTGCCAGCAGTGCCATTCTCACCGGGGAGCTGTTTTTT
CASSAILTGELFF
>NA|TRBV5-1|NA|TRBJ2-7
TGCGCCAGCAGCCCCGCTCCCCCGACGAGAGAGCAGTACTTC
CASSPAPPTREQYF
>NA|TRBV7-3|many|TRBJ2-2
TGTGCCAGCAGTGGGGACGCCGGGGAGCTGTTTTTT
CASSGDAGELFF
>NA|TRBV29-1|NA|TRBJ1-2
TGCAGCGTTGGGGAATATGGCTACACCTTC
CSVGEYGYTF
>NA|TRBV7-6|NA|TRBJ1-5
TGTGCCACCGATCAGCCCCAGCATTTT
CATDQPQHF
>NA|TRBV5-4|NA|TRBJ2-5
TGTGCCAGCAGCACCCGAACAGGGAAGGAGACCCAGTACTTC
CASSTRTGKETQYF
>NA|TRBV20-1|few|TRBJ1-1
TGCAGTGCTAGAGATGATTTCATGAACACTGAAGCTTTCTTT
CSARDDFMNTEAFF
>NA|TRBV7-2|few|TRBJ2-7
TGTGCCAGCGCAGGGACCTACGAGCAGTACTTC
CASAGTYEQYF
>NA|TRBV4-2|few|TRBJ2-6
TGTGCCAGCAGCCAGGCCCGGGACTCTGGGGCCAACGTCCTGACTTTC
CASSQARDSGANVLTF
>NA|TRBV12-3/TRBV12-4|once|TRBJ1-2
TGTGCCAGCACTCTGGGGGGGGTCGGCTACACCTTC
CASTLGGVGYTF
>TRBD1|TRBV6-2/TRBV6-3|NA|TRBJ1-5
TGTGCCAGCAGGGACAGGGCGAGCAATCAGCCCCAGCATTTT
CASRDRASNQPQHF
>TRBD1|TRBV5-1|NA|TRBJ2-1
TGCGCCAGCATTGACAGGGTTGGGGGAACGCAGTTCTTC
CASIDRVGGTQFF
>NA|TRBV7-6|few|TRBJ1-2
TGTGCCAGCAGCTTAGCTACGGGGGACGGCTACACCTTC
CASSLATGDGYTF
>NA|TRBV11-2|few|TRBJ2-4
TGTGCCAGCAGCTTAATGGGGGACATTCAGTACTTC
CASSLMGDIQYF
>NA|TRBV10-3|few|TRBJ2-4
TGTGCCATCAGTGATGTTTTGCACAGGGAGGACATTCAGTACTTC
CAISDVLHREDIQYF
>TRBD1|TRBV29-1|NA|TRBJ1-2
TGCAGCGTTGAATTGACAGGGACCTATGGCTACACCTTC
CSVELTGTYGYTF
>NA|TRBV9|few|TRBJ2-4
TGTGCCAGCAGCGTAGATGCCCGGGTTTGGGCCAAAAACATTCAGTACTTC
CASSVDARVWAKNIQYF
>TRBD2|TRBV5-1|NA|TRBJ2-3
TGCGCCAGCAGCTTCGGGCTAGCGGGCAGCACAGATACGCAGTATTTT
CASSFGLAGSTDTQYF
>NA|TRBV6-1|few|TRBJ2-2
TGTGCCGGTACCGGCCGGGTTGGTGCCGGGGAGCTGTTTTTT
CAGTGRVGAGELFF
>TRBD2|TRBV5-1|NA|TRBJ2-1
TGCGCCAGCACCCACCTAGCGGGGGAGTACAATGAGCAGTTCTTC
CASTHLAGEYNEQFF
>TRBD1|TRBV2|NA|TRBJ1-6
TGTGCCAGCAGTGGGACAGGGGGCAGTAATTCACCCCTCCACTTT
CASSGTGGSNSPLHF
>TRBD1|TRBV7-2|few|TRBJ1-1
TGTGCCAGCAGCACGGACAGGAATCGCGTTGAAGCTTTCTTT
CASSTDRNRVEAFF
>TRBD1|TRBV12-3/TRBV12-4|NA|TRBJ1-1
TGTGCCAGCAGTCAGACAGGGTATGACACTGAAGCTTTCTTT
CASSQTGYDTEAFF
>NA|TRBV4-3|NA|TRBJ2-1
TGCGCCAGCAGCCGCAACAGGGTGAACAATGAGCAGTTCTTC
CASSRNRVNNEQFF
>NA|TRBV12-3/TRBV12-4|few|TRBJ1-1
TGTGCCAGCTACGGATGGGGGAGGACTGAAGCTTTCTTT
CASYGWGRTEAFF
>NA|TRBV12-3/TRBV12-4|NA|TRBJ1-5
TGTGCCAGCAGAAAGGGACCGTCCTATGGGCCCCAGCATTTT
CASRKGPSYGPQHF
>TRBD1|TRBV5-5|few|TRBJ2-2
TGTGCCAGCAGCTTGGTCATTCGACAGGGGAGGACCGGGGAGCTGTTTTTT
CASSLVIRQGRTGELFF
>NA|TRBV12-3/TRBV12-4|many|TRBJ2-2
TGTGCCAGCAGTTTCTACGGGGAGCTGTTTTTT
CASSFYGELFF
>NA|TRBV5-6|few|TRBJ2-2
TGTGCCAGCAGCTTGGAGGCAGGGGCCGGGGAGCTGTTTTTT
CASSLEAGAGELFF
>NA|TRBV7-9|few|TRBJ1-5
TGTGCCAGCAGTAAAGAGGATCAGCCCCAGCATTTT
CASSKEDQPQHF
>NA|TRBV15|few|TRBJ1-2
TGTGCCACCAGCAGATCCGGAGGGGCGTATGGCTACACCTTC
CATSRSGGAYGYTF
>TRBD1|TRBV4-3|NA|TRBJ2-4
TGCGCCAGCAGCCAAGCCGTTGGACAGGGTAACATTCAGTACTTC
CASSQAVGQGNIQYF
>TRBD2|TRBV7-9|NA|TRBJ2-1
TGTGCCAGCAGCTTAGTAACTAGCGGGGCGCACAATGAGCAGTTCTTC
CASSLVTSGAHNEQFF
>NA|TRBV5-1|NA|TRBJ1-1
TGCGCCAGCTCATCAGGGGATGATAACACTGAAGCTTTCTTT
CASSSGDDNTEAFF
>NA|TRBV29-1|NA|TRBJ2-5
TGCAGCGTTCCAAACCGGGGAGAGACCCAGTACTTC
CSVPNRGETQYF
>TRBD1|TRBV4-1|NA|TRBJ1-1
TGCGCCAGCAGCCAATGGGACAGGGGGGACACTGAAGCTTTCTTT
CASSQWDRGDTEAFF
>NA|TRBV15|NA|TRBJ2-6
TGTGCCACCAGCAGAGATCGGGAAGCCAACGTCCTGACTTTC
CATSRDREANVLTF
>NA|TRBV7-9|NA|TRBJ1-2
TGTGCCAGCAGCTTGGACCTCGGCCCCGAGGGGGAAGGCTACACCTTC
CASSLDLGPEGEGYTF
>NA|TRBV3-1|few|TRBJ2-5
TGTGCCAGCAGCCAAGATGCGGTCCGGCGGCGAGAGACCCAGTACTTC
CASSQDAVRRRETQYF
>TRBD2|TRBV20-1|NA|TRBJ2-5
TGCAGTGCTAGAGAAGACGGCTCTCCCGCTAGCGGGGCGTGGGCCCAGTACTTC
CSAREDGSPASGAWAQYF
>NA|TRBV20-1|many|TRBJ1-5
TGCAGTGCTAGTCGAGGGGGCAATCAGCCCCAGCATTTT
CSASRGGNQPQHF
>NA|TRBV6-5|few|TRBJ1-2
TGTGCCAGCCACGACGGCAGGCAACCCCCGATCTATGGCTACACCTTC
CASHDGRQPPIYGYTF
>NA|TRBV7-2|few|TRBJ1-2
TGTGCCAGCAGCTTATCGGGCATATATGGCTACACCTTC
CASSLSGIYGYTF
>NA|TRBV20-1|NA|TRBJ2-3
TGCAGTGCTATCACCCAGGGAGCAACCCAGTATTTT
CSAITQGATQYF
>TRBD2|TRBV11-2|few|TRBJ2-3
TGTGCCAGCAGCTTCCTAGCGGGGGGGCTCACAGATACGCAGTATTTT
CASSFLAGGLTDTQYF
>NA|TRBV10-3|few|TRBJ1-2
TGTGCCATCAGGCCGAGGACAGCGAGGGGTAACTATGGCTACACCTTC
CAIRPRTARGNYGYTF
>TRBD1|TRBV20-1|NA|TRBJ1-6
TGCAGTGCTAGAGATCCAACAACAGGGGGCTTGAATTCACCCCTCCACTTT
CSARDPTTGGLNSPLHF
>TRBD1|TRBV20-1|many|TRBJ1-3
TGCAGTGCTAGAGATCCACAGGGGGGACGAAACACCATATATTTT
CSARDPQGGRNTIYF
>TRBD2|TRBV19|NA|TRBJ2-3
TGTGCCAGTAGTATCGGAGCGGGAGCCACAGATACGCAGTATTTT
CASSIGAGATDTQYF
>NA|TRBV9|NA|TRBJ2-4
TGTGCCAGCAGCGTAGGGTTAGCCAAAAACATTCAGTACTTC
CASSVGLAKNIQYF
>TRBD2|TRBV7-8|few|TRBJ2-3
TGTGCCAGCAGCCCGGTGACGGGGGGGTACGATACGCAGTATTTT
CASSPVTGGYDTQYF
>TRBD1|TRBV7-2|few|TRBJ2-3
TGTGCCAGCAGCTTTCAAGGGGGCGGGACAGATACGCAGTATTTT
CASSFQGGGTDTQYF
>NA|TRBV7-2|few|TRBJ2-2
TGTGCCAGCAGCTCGTCACCCCAAAGACCCGTGGAGCTGTTTTTT
CASSSSPQRPVELFF
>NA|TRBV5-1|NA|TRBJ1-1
TGCGCCAGCAGCCCAAGCGCTACCATGAACACTGAAGCTTTCTTT
CASSPSATMNTEAFF
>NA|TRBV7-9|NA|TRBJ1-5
TGTGCCAGCAGCTTAGGGGTTGGGCAGCCCCAGCATTTT
CASSLGVGQPQHF
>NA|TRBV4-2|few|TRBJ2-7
TGTGCCAGCAGCCAGTTAGGACAGACCTACGAGCAGTACTTC
CASSQLGQTYEQYF